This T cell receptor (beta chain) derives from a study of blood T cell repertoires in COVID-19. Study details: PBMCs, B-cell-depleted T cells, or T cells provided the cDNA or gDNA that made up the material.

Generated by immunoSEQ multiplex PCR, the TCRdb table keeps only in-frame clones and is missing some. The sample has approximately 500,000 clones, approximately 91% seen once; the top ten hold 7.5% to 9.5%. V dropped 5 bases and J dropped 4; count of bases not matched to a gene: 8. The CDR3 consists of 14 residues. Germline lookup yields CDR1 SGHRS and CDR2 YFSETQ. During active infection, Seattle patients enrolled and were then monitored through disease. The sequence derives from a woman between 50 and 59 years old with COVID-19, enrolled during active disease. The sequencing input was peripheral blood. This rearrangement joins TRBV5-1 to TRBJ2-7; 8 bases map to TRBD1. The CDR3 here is CASREGTGEYEQYF. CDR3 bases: TGCGCCAGCAGGGAAGGGACAGGTGAATACGAGCAGTACTTC. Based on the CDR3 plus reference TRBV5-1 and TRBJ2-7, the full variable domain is KAGVTQTPRYLIKTRGQQVTLSCSPISGHRSVSWYQQTPGQGLQFLFEYFSETQRNKGNFPGRFSGRQFSNSRSEMNVSTLELGDSALYLCASREGTGEYEQYFGPGTRLTVT.